These 23 T cell receptor beta chains originate from one sample sequenced in a study of CD8 T cells in Susac syndrome. Roughly 0.45 to 1 ug RNA was reverse transcribed with random hexamers. TCRdb fed the immunoSEQ multiplex PCR reads into MiXCR, producing one record per CDR3 protein. The sample lists about 180,000 distinct CDR3 sequences; about 93% were seen once. The sequenced sample was CD4+ T cells from PBMCs. These TCRs come from a human donor with Susac syndrome.

The chain uses TRBV20-1 and TRBJ2-3; no reliable D call. V dropped 4 bases and J dropped 0 bases, with 11 bases sitting between them. The germline gives CDR1 DFQATT, CDR2 SNEGSKA (reference sequence). The CDR3 spans 14 residues. CDR3 residues: CSAILATSTDTQYF. CDR3 coding DNA: TGCAGTGCTATCTTGGCCACTAGCACAGATACGCAGTATTTT.

V is TRBV30 and J is TRBJ2-7, with TRBD2 matching 10 bases. The CDR3 is 13 amino acids. Germline CDR1 and CDR2: GTSNPN and SVGIG (reference sequence). The V gene end was trimmed by 0 bases and the J gene end by 11 bases; junction bases not matched to a gene: 7. CDR3 amino acids: CAWSVRSGGAEYF. CDR3 sequence (DNA): TGTGCCTGGAGTGTACGAAGCGGGGGGGCGGAGTACTTC.

The chain employs TRBV6-6 and TRBJ1-1; D gene unclear. Germline-derived CDR1 and CDR2 are MNHNY and SVGAGI (reference sequence). Trimming removed 4 bases from V and 1 base from J, with 10 bases in between. CDR3 length: 14 residues. The CDR3 reads CASSSEGWNTEAFF. The DNA for the CDR3 is TGTGCCAGCAGTTCGGAAGGATGGAACACTGAAGCTTTCTTT.

This clonotype was found a few times. J is TRBJ2-1 and V is TRBV12-3 or TRBV12-4, with no clear D. The CDR3 consists of 12 residues. Trimming shortened V by 1 base and J by 3 bases, and 1 base separated the two germline ends. The CDR3: CASSLDYNEQFF. In nucleotides, the CDR3 is TGTGCCAGCAGTTTAGACTACAATGAGCAGTTCTTC.

This chain joins TRBV29-1 and TRBJ1-2; D unresolved. The CDR3 runs 14 residues. Trimming took 1 base from V and 8 from J, leaving 17 bases between them. Germline loops: CDR1 SQVTM, CDR2 ANQGSEA. The chain's CDR3 is CSVEALTTLEGYTF. DNA of the CDR3: TGCAGCGTTGAAGCCCTGACCACCCTGGAGGGCTACACCTTC.

This clonotype was seen a few times. V and J are TRBV19 and TRBJ2-3; D is undetermined. CDR1 and CDR2 (germline): LNHDA, SQIVND (reference sequence). V was trimmed by 6 bases and J by 0 bases, leaving 4 bases between them. This CDR3 is 12 amino acids long. The CDR3, as DNA: TGTGCCAGTAGCCAAAGCACAGATACGCAGTATTTT. It encodes CASSQSTDTQYF.

The chain joins TRBV5-1 to TRBJ2-1; D is unclear. The CDR3 runs to 15 residues. V shed 0 bases and J shed 8 bases, with 15 bases lying between them. The V gene's germline CDR1 is SGHRS and CDR2 YFSETQ. In DNA form, the CDR3 reads TGCGCCAGCAGCTTGGGGGCTCTCCAACCGCATGAGCAGTTCTTC. As protein: CASSLGALQPHEQFF.

The CDR3 DNA reads TGTGCCAGTAGCGTCCAAATCCAAGAGACCCAGTACTTC. It translates to CASSVQIQETQYF. The V gene is TRBV19, the J gene TRBJ2-5; D gene ambiguous. V was pared by 6 bases and J by 1 base, with 9 bases between. Germline V gene data show CDR1 as LNHDA and CDR2 as SQIVND (reference sequence). This CDR3 has 13 residues.

The chain employs TRBV30 and TRBJ1-2; D is uncertain. The CDR3 has 15 amino acids. The germline CDR1 and CDR2 sequences are GTSNPN and SVGIG (reference sequence). Trimming pared 0 bases from V and 7 bases from J, leaving 18 bases between. In DNA form, the CDR3 reads TGTGCCTGGAGTGTAGTAGGTGTACCCTCCGGTGGCTACACCTTC. Translated, it gives CAWSVVGVPSGGYTF.

This chain uses TRBV4-3 with TRBJ2-1; 9 positions agree with TRBD2. CDR3 size: 15 residues. V trimming: 4 bases; J trimming: 3 bases; junction bases outside the gene matches: 4. Germline V lookup: CDR1 LGHNA, CDR2 YSLEER. DNA for the CDR3: TGCGCCAGCAGCCCTAAGCGGGAGGTCTACAATGAGCAGTTCTTC. As protein: CASSPKREVYNEQFF.

V gene TRBV20-1 combines with J gene TRBJ1-1; D gene unclear. Germline CDR1 DFQATT, CDR2 SNEGSKA (reference sequence). The CDR3 extends over 14 amino acids. The germline V and J ends were trimmed by 1 base and 4 bases, with 13 bases remaining between them. The CDR3 loop is CSARVAGGITEAFF. CDR3 sequence (DNA): TGCAGTGCTAGAGTGGCAGGTGGTATCACTGAAGCTTTCTTT.

This clonotype turned up a few times. The junction shows a germline mismatch at one end, possibly a read error. This sequence joins TRBV5-1 and TRBJ1-1; 7 bases fit TRBD1. Germline CDR1 is SGHRS and CDR2 is YFSETQ. The CDR3 covers 14 residues. CDR3 sequence (DNA): TGTGCCAGCAGCCTAAGGACAGGGAACACTGAAGCTTTCTTT. As protein: CASSLRTGNTEAFF. The full variable domain, rest sourced from reference TRBV5-1 and TRBJ1-1, is KAGVTQTPRYLIKTRGQQVTLSCSPISGHRSVSWYQQTPGQGLQFLFEYFSETQRNKGNFPGRFSGRQFSNSRSEMNVSTLELGDSALYLCASSLRTGNTEAFFGQGTRLTVV.

The chain combines TRBV15 with TRBJ2-3; D is uncertain. The CDR3 consists of 14 residues. The germline CDR1 and CDR2 sequences are LNHNV and YYDKDF (reference sequence). V lost 0 bases and J 6 bases, leaving 10 bases between the germline ends. CDR3 loop: CATSRDRVWDTQYF. CDR3 DNA: TGTGCCACCAGCAGAGATCGGGTATGGGATACGCAGTATTTT.

V gene TRBV12-3 or TRBV12-4 combines with J gene TRBJ2-7, with TRBD1 as a possible D gene (6 bases). The CDR3 spans 16 residues. Trimming left V 4 bases short and J 3 bases short, with 19 bases between. The CDR3 loop reads CASSSLRGPHLYEQYF. For the CDR3, the DNA is TGTGCCAGCAGTTCCCTCAGGGGTCCCCATCTCTACGAGCAGTACTTC.

The V gene is TRBV7-2, the J gene TRBJ1-1; D perhaps matches TRBD1 (5 bases). The CDR3 is 13 amino acids. The ends were cut back, 6 bases at V and 7 bases at J, with 15 bases in the middle. From germline, CDR1 is SGHTA and CDR2 FQGNSA. The CDR3: CASRTGPGGEAFF. The CDR3 DNA is TGTGCCAGCAGAACTGGGCCGGGGGGTGAAGCTTTCTTT.

The V and J genes are TRBV30 and TRBJ2-2; TRBD2 matches at 7 bases. Trimming took 4 bases from V and 1 from J; bases not matched to a gene: 12. The CDR3 is made up of 17 amino acids. CDR1 GTSNPN and CDR2 SVGIG come from the germline V gene (reference sequence). The CDR3 protein is CAWIGVRERRNTGELFF. DNA of the CDR3: TGTGCCTGGATCGGGGTGCGGGAGAGGAGGAACACCGGGGAGCTGTTTTTT.

The CDR3, as DNA: TGTGCCATCATGAGGACAGGGAATGAGCAGTTCTTC. Residues: CAIMRTGNEQFF. The rearrangement links TRBV10-3 to TRBJ2-1; 8 bases align to TRBD1. The trim removed 7 bases at V and 7 bases at J, leaving 3 bases unmatched. Looked up from germline, CDR1 is ENHRY and CDR2 is SYGVKD. The CDR3 extends over 12 amino acids.

V usage is TRBV9 and J usage is TRBJ2-5, with D possibly being TRBD1 or TRBD2 (5 bases each). V lost 0 bases to trimming and J lost 2 bases, with 11 bases between them. CDR3 length: 15 amino acids. Germline CDR1 and CDR2: SGDLS and YYNGEE. CDR3 in DNA: TGTGCCAGCAGCGTAGCCCGGGACCGTCAAGAGACCCAGTACTTC. Translating it yields CASSVARDRQETQYF.

This clonotype was seen just once. The chain carries TRBV18 and TRBJ2-1; D is perhaps TRBD2 (6 bases). CDR1 and CDR2 (germline): KGHSH, LQKENI. This CDR3 is 17 amino acids long. Trimming cost V 6 bases and J 0 bases, with 18 bases left between them. CDR3 DNA: TGTGCCAGCTCCCCTCAAGGTCCTAGCGACTCCTACAATGAGCAGTTCTTC. Residues: CASSPQGPSDSYNEQFF.

The CDR3 loop is CSARKDTSYEQYF. CDR3 sequence (DNA): TGCAGTGCTAGAAAAGACACCTCCTACGAGCAGTACTTC. The V gene is TRBV20-1, the J gene TRBJ2-7; the D is unclear. The CDR3 is 13 amino acids. CDR1 and CDR2 from the germline V gene are DFQATT and SNEGSKA (reference sequence). Trimming took off 2 bases at V and 0 bases at J, with 8 bases between the two ends.

J is TRBJ2-7 and V is TRBV5-1, with 8 bases that match TRBD1. Germline loops: CDR1 SGHRS, CDR2 YFSETQ. CDR3 length: 15 residues. V dropped 3 bases and J dropped 3; count of bases not matched to a gene: 8. CDR3 sequence: CASSSGQGLGYEQYF. DNA of the CDR3: TGCGCCAGCAGCTCTGGACAGGGACTGGGCTACGAGCAGTACTTC.

The genes are TRBV20-1 and TRBJ2-1; 9 nucleotides agree with TRBD2. Germline CDR1 and CDR2: DFQATT and SNEGSKA (reference sequence). The J segment lost 3 bases and the V segment lost 0 bases, leaving 6 bases of the junction unmatched. The CDR3 totals 16 residues. CDR3 DNA: TGCAGTGCTAGAGACGCTCTAGCGGGGAACTACAATGAGCAGTTCTTC. Protein sequence: CSARDALAGNYNEQFF.

V and J are TRBV20-1 and TRBJ1-4, with 9 positions matching TRBD1. The V segment lost 6 bases and the J segment 7 bases; nucleotides outside the gene matches: 6. The CDR3 is 13 residues long. Germline assignment: CDR1 DFQATT and CDR2 SNEGSKA (reference sequence). DNA for the CDR3: TGCAGTGCAAGGACAGGGGTCGGTGAAAAACTGTTTTTT. This sequence encodes CSARTGVGEKLFF.